The clone carrying this TCR beta chain was counted once. This record comes from a study of blood T cell repertoires in COVID-19. Study background: Samples taken during acute and convalescent COVID-19 were collected in the United States, Italy and Spain. The cDNA or gDNA used as material had been derived from T cells, B-cell-depleted T cells, or PBMCs.

V lost 4 bases, J lost 4 bases, and 11 bases stayed unmatched. CDR1 is LGHNA and CDR2 is YNFKEQ in the germline V gene. The CDR3 has 16 residues. The authors' processing: Using reference gene primer amplification, nucleated cell counts were estimated. TCRdb keeps only in-frame clones here, not all; method: immunoSEQ multiplex PCR. That table gives V, J and clone size, and the DNA gave D and trimming. The table shows roughly 250,000 clones, with over 75% occurring only once. This clonotype was obtained from a human donor in a cohort sampled during active COVID-19. The J gene is TRBJ1-2, the V gene TRBV4-2; 8 bases are a match to TRBD1. The sequencing input was peripheral blood. The CDR3: CASSLTVTGASYGYTF. The CDR3 nucleotides read TGTGCCAGCAGCCTGACGGTGACAGGGGCGAGCTATGGCTACACCTTC.